The TCR beta chain described here comes from a study of CD8+CD57+ T cells in acquired aplastic anemia. All sequencing subjects had displayed CD8+CD57+ cell expansion on flow cytometry. Diagnosis of severe acquired aplastic anemia applied to all patients. Trimming pared 3 bases from V and 3 bases from J, leaving 17 bases between. Germline CDR1 is LNHDA and CDR2 is SQIVND (reference sequence). This CDR3 is built from 16 residues. Genomic DNA acted as the template from which TCR beta VDJ combination and CDR3 sequence profiling were carried out. In TCRdb, the reads were re-called with MiXCR into one record per CDR3 protein. The sample carries around 150,000 distinct CDR3 sequences, over 55% recorded once. As regards this clonotype: Its specificity is not known.

Study-level points and caveats: Patients and controls were not found to differ significantly in CD8+ Simpson's diversity.

The sequenced sample consisted of sorted CD4+, CD8+, or CD8+CD57+ T cells (not recorded which) from PBMCs. The clonotype was recovered from a human donor with aplastic anemia. The chain has TRBV19 and TRBJ1-1; the D gene is possibly TRBD1 (5 bases). CDR3 DNA: TGTGCCAGTAGTATCCAATCAGGGATTCGGGACACTGAAGCTTTCTTT. Translated: CASSIQSGIRDTEAFF.